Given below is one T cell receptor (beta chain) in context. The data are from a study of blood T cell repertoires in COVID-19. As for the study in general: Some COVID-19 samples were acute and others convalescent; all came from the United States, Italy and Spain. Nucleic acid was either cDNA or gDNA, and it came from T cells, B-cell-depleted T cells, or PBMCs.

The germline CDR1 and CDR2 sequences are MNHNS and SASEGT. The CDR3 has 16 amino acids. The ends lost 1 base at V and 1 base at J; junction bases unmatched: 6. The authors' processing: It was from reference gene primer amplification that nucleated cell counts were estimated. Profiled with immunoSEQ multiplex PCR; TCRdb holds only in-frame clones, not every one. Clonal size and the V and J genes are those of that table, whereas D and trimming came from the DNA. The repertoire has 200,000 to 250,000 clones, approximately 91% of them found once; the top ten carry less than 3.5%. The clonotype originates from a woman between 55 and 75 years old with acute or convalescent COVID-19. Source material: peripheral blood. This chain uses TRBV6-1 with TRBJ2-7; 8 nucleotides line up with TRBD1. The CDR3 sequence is CASSEEEDRDSYEQYF. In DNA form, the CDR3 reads TGTGCCAGCAGTGAAGAAGAGGACAGGGATTCCTACGAGCAGTACTTC.